Given below is one T cell receptor beta chain in context. The sample belongs to a study of blood T cell repertoires in COVID-19. For the study at large: Samples representing acute and convalescent COVID-19 were sourced from the United States, Italy and Spain. T cells, B-cell-depleted T cells, or PBMCs provided the cDNA or gDNA that served as material.

Per the study methods: For nucleated cells, counts were estimated from reference gene primer amplification. Here immunoSEQ multiplex PCR was the method, and the copy in TCRdb shows in-frame clones only, minus some. The D gene and trimming were derived from the DNA, and the V and J assignments and clone size from that table. This repertoire shows about 250,000 clones, approximately 88% found once; its top ten account for around 30%. Trimming took 4 bases from V and 5 from J; bases not matched to a gene: 7. Germline CDR1 is LGHDT and CDR2 is YNNKEL (reference sequence). The CDR3 spans 15 residues. The clonotype was recovered from a man between 35 and 55 years old with acute or convalescent COVID-19. Sequenced material: peripheral blood. The genes are TRBV3-1 (or the pseudogene TRBV3-2) and TRBJ2-3, with 9 bases aligning to TRBD2. In DNA, the CDR3 is TGTGCCAGCAGCCCGGGACTAGCTGGTGAAGATACGCAGTATTTT. This translates into CASSPGLAGEDTQYF.